Below are 31 T cell receptor beta chains sequenced from a single sample in a study of CD4 T cells in relation to SARS-CoV-2 and coronaviruses. TCRdb keeps only in-frame clones here, not all; method: immunoSEQ multiplex PCR. This sample has about 19,000 clones, with around 80% found just once. Before the COVID-19 pandemic, during about 2010-2018, CD4+ T cells were taken from unexposed donors. Isolation of CD4+ T cells took place after about 10 days in culture. Antigens of these TCRs are unknown. Sequencing used CD4+ T cells from PBMCs, cultured in vitro. Receptors were obtained from a human donor in good health.

The rearrangement joins TRBV6-5 to TRBJ1-1; D is unclear. Trimming took off 5 bases at V and 6 bases at J, with 7 bases between the two ends. CDR3 length equals 11 residues. CDR1 MNHEY and CDR2 SVGAGI come from the germline V gene. CDR3 in DNA: TGTGCCAGCAGTAGGTGGGCTGAAGCTTTCTTT. It encodes CASSRWAEAFF.

This clone was observed a few times. The chain links TRBV7-9 to TRBJ1-5; possibly TRBD1 for D (6 bases). The CDR3 is 14 amino acids. Looked up from germline, CDR1 is SEHNR and CDR2 is FQNEAQ (reference sequence). V was pared by 5 bases and J by 7 bases, with 15 bases between. CDR3 protein: CASSVQGGGQPQHF. As DNA, the CDR3 is TGTGCCAGCAGCGTACAGGGAGGTGGGCAGCCCCAGCATTTT.

This clone occurred once. The same CDR3 is also encoded by other DNA sequences in this sample. The chain combines TRBV21-1 with TRBJ2-1; TRBD2, the table's D call, lacks a check against the DNA. TRBV21-1 is a listed pseudogene. This CDR3 spans 13 amino acids. The CDR3 DNA reads as TGTGCCAGCGGATCAGGAGCGGACAATGAGCAGTTCTTC. This codes for CASGSGADNEQFF.

The chain joins TRBV18 to TRBJ1-5, with 8 bases identical to TRBD1. The CDR3 sequence is 16 residues long. Germline V gene lookup returns CDR1 KGHSH and CDR2 LQKENI. Unmatched junction bases numbered 3, after V lost 2 bases and J lost 0 bases. CDR3 DNA sequence: TGTGCCAGCTCACCAGACAGGGGATTTAGCAATCAGCCCCAGCATTTT. Amino acid sequence: CASSPDRGFSNQPQHF.

The chain recombines TRBV4-1 with TRBJ2-7, with a weak D call TRBD2 (5 bases). This CDR3 comprises 16 residues. Trimming shortened V by 4 bases and J by 1 base, and 17 bases separated the two germline ends. CDR1 and CDR2 from the germline V gene are MGHRA and YSYEKL. CDR3 amino acids: CASSRLMGGGSYEQYF. CDR3 in DNA: TGCGCCAGCAGCCGACTAATGGGCGGTGGGTCCTACGAGCAGTACTTC.

The chain employs TRBV7-2 and TRBJ1-5; D is uncertain. The CDR3 runs to 14 residues. Per the germline V gene, CDR1 is SGHTA and CDR2 is FQGNSA. The V gene lost 4 bases and the J gene lost 0 bases, with 7 bases spanning the gap. This CDR3 reads CASSSDDSNQPQHF. The DNA for the CDR3 is TGTGCCAGCAGCTCGGATGATAGCAATCAGCCCCAGCATTTT.

V usage is TRBV6-1 and J usage is TRBJ1-5; D gene unclear. Trimming cost V 1 base and J 6 bases, with 4 bases left between them. Germline V lookup: CDR1 MNHNS, CDR2 SASEGT. CDR3 size: 12 residues. The CDR3, as DNA: TGTGCCAGCAGTGAAGAGGGTCAGCCCCAGCATTTT. It codes for CASSEEGQPQHF.

The chain recombines TRBV6-4 with TRBJ1-2; maybe TRBD1 (5 bases). The germline gives CDR1 MRHNA, CDR2 SNTAGT. Trimming removed 0 bases at V and 7 bases at J, with 9 bases between. This CDR3 has 13 residues. CDR3 protein: CASSDSGAGGYTF. The CDR3 DNA sequence: TGTGCCAGCAGTGACTCAGGGGCCGGTGGCTACACCTTC.

This clone was counted once. The J gene is TRBJ2-3, the V gene TRBV10-1; D is unclear. V was cut by 2 bases and J by 6 bases, with 9 bases left in between. CDR1 WNHNN and CDR2 SYGVQD come from the germline V gene (reference sequence). The CDR3 covers 13 residues. The CDR3 loop reads CASSELDVDTQYF. The CDR3 nucleotides read TGCGCCAGCAGTGAGCTGGACGTCGATACGCAGTATTTT.

This chain joins TRBV2 and TRBJ2-3, with 11 bases identical to TRBD2. V shed 6 bases and J 2 bases; nucleotides not matched to a gene: 10. CDR1 and CDR2 from the germline V gene are SNHLY and FYNNEI. CDR3 length: 17 residues. This CDR3 is CASREGTSGAYTDTQYF. As DNA, the CDR3 is TGTGCCAGCAGAGAGGGGACTAGCGGAGCCTACACAGATACGCAGTATTTT.

This clone was detected only a few times. The genes are TRBV5-4 and TRBJ1-3; 7 bases are shared with TRBD1. Germline CDR1 SGHNT, CDR2 YYREEE (reference sequence). This CDR3 is 15 amino acids long. The J segment lost 0 bases and the V segment lost 3 bases, leaving 3 bases of the junction unmatched. The CDR3 here is CASSWGQSSGNTIYF. In DNA form, the CDR3 reads TGTGCCAGCAGCTGGGGACAGTCCTCTGGAAACACCATATATTTT.

In DNA form, the CDR3 reads TGTGCCAGCAGCCAAGGGGGGTACGAGCAGTTCTTC. It codes for CASSQGGYEQFF. The rearrangement joins TRBV14 to TRBJ2-1; D possibly uses TRBD1 or TRBD2 (5 bases each). The CDR3 totals 12 residues. The germline V and J ends were trimmed by 1 base and 10 bases, with 8 bases remaining between them. Per the germline V gene, CDR1 is SGHDN and CDR2 is FVKESK.

The rearrangement joins TRBV29-1 to TRBJ1-2, with 9 bases matching TRBD1. The length of the CDR3 is 15 residues. Per germline, CDR1 SQVTM and CDR2 ANQGSEA. J gave up 4 bases and V 2 bases, and 8 bases lay outside the gene matches. The CDR3 coding sequence is TGCAGCGTTGAACGCGGGGACAGGGTGGTCTATGGCTACACCTTC. It is translated as CSVERGDRVVYGYTF.

The J gene is TRBJ2-5, the V gene TRBV20-1, with unresolved D. The CDR3 consists of 13 residues. V was pared by 3 bases and J by 4 bases, with 12 bases between. CDR1 is DFQATT, CDR2 SNEGSKA, per germline (reference sequence). CDR3 bases: TGCAGTGCTAGTCCTCCCAGCCCAGAGACCCAGTACTTC. Residues: CSASPPSPETQYF.

The chain carries TRBV18 and TRBJ2-2; D remains ambiguous. V shed 4 bases and J shed 3 bases, with 12 bases lying between them. Germline lookup yields CDR1 KGHSH and CDR2 LQKENI. CDR3 length: 15 amino acids. The CDR3 is CASSLGSADTGELFF. In DNA form, the CDR3 reads TGTGCCAGCTCACTAGGCAGCGCGGACACCGGGGAGCTGTTTTTT.

This chain joins TRBV5-6 and TRBJ2-3; D is possibly TRBD2 (5 bases). V was cut by 2 bases and J by 1 base, with 11 bases left in between. The CDR3 consists of 15 residues. Germline-derived CDR1 and CDR2 are SGHDT and YYEEEE. This CDR3 is CASSLRGKRTDTQYF. The DNA of the CDR3 is TGTGCCAGCAGCTTAAGAGGGAAACGCACAGATACGCAGTATTTT. The full variable domain, with the rest looked up from reference TRBV5-6 and TRBJ2-3, is DAGVTQSPTHLIKTRGQQVTLRCSPKSGHDTVSWYQQALGQGPQFIFQYYEEEERQRGNFPDRFSGHQFPNYSSELNVNALLLGDSALYLCASSLRGKRTDTQYFGPGTRLTVL.

V gene TRBV7-6 combines with J gene TRBJ2-5; D may be TRBD2 (5 bases). This CDR3 contains 16 residues. Looked up from germline, CDR1 is SGHVS and CDR2 is FNYEAQ. V lost 0 bases, J lost 5 bases, and 16 bases lay in between. The CDR3, as DNA: TGTGCCAGCAGCTTAGCCCCTAGCTACCTAACTGAGACCCAGTACTTC. Residues: CASSLAPSYLTETQYF.

This sequence joins TRBV7-2 and TRBJ2-5; 11 nucleotides align to TRBD2. The CDR3 contains 17 residues. Germline values: CDR1 SGHTA, CDR2 FQGNSA. Trimming cost V 1 base and J 5 bases; bases outside gene matches: 9. This chain's CDR3 is CASSLGGSGGAFETQYF. CDR3 in DNA: TGTGCCAGCAGCTTAGGGGGTAGCGGGGGGGCCTTTGAGACCCAGTACTTC. Based on the CDR3 plus reference TRBV7-2 and TRBJ2-5, the full variable domain is GAGVSQSPSNKVTEKGKDVELRCDPISGHTALYWYRQSLGQGLEFLIYFQGNSAPDKSGLPSDRFSAERTGGSVSTLTIQRTQQEDSAVYLCASSLGGSGGAFETQYFGPGTRLLVL.

The J gene is TRBJ1-6, the V gene TRBV27; 7 nucleotides align to TRBD1. Trimming at V came to 5 bases and at J to 7 bases, leaving 17 bases not matched to a gene. Germline CDR1 reads MNHEY; CDR2 reads SMNVEV (reference sequence). The CDR3 has 18 amino acids. CDR3 in amino acids: CASSLAPRQQGGNSPLHF. In DNA, the CDR3 is TGTGCCAGCAGTCTCGCCCCCAGACAGCAGGGGGGCAATTCACCCCTCCACTTT.

This clone occurred a few times. This rearrangement joins TRBV5-1 to TRBJ2-1, with D maybe TRBD2 (5 bases). Germline CDR1 is SGHRS and CDR2 is YFSETQ. V was cut by 6 bases and J by 0 bases, with 10 bases left in between. The CDR3 spans 14 residues. Here the CDR3 DNA reads TGCGCCAGCAATTTGGGGAGCTCCTACAATGAGCAGTTCTTC. Its translation: CASNLGSSYNEQFF. The full variable domain, rest sourced from reference TRBV5-1 and TRBJ2-1, is KAGVTQTPRYLIKTRGQQVTLSCSPISGHRSVSWYQQTPGQGLQFLFEYFSETQRNKGNFPGRFSGRQFSNSRSEMNVSTLELGDSALYLCASNLGSSYNEQFFGPGTRLTVL.

J is TRBJ2-5 and V is TRBV28, with no clear D. Germline values: CDR1 MDHEN, CDR2 SYDVKM. This CDR3 spans 12 amino acids. V was shortened by 5 bases and J by 4 bases, with 8 bases between the two germline ends. The CDR3 DNA is TGTGCCAGCAGTCCCCTGGGAGAGACCCAGTACTTC. It specifies CASSPLGETQYF.

The sample holds a few counts of this clone. This chain links TRBV5-4 with TRBJ2-2, with D possibly TRBD2 on 5 matching bases. The CDR3 sequence is 17 residues long. The germline CDR1 and CDR2 sequences are SGHNT and YYREEE (reference sequence). V was trimmed by 0 bases and J by 0 bases, leaving 12 bases between them. The CDR3 is CASSLDGRRTNTGELFF. CDR3 bases: TGTGCCAGCAGCTTGGATGGCAGGAGGACGAACACCGGGGAGCTGTTTTTT.

V and J are TRBV21-1 and TRBJ1-1; TRBD1 is taken as the D call from the table, unchecked against the DNA. TRBV21-1 is termed a pseudogene. This CDR3 is built from 12 residues. The CDR3 DNA reads TGTGCCAGCAGCACAATGACAGTTGAAGCTTTCTTT. This encodes CASSTMTVEAFF.

The gene calls are TRBV3-1 (or the pseudogene TRBV3-2) and TRBJ2-2; D perhaps matches TRBD2 (6 bases). CDR3 length equals 15 residues. The germline V gene has CDR1 LGHDT and CDR2 YNNKEL (reference sequence). V dropped 4 bases and J dropped 6 bases, with 15 bases sitting between them. The CDR3 sequence is CASSRWDWEAGELFF. The CDR3 DNA follows: TGTGCCAGCAGCCGTTGGGACTGGGAGGCCGGGGAGCTGTTTTTT.

J is TRBJ1-3 and V is TRBV7-8; D is unresolved. CDR1 is SGHVS and CDR2 is FQNEAQ in the germline V gene. V dropped 5 bases and J dropped 0 bases, with 17 bases sitting between them. There are 17 residues in the CDR3. CDR3 loop: CASSTPPGRHSGNTIYF. The CDR3 region has the DNA TGTGCCAGCAGCACCCCCCCTGGACGGCACTCTGGAAACACCATATATTTT.

Only a few counts were recorded for this clone. The V call is TRBV2, the J call TRBJ1-1; no clear D. The CDR3 is 15 amino acids. The V end was cut by 1 base, the J end by 0 bases, with 9 bases between. Germline CDR1 is SNHLY and CDR2 is FYNNEI. The CDR3 here is CASSEVPSLNTEAFF. The CDR3 nucleotides read TGTGCCAGCAGTGAAGTACCTAGTTTGAACACTGAAGCTTTCTTT.

The chain employs TRBV7-2 and TRBJ2-3; no clear D. The germline V and J ends were trimmed by 5 bases and 8 bases, with 17 bases remaining between them. Per germline, CDR1 SGHTA and CDR2 FQGNSA. The CDR3 length is 14 residues. The CDR3 DNA sequence: TGTGCCAGCAGCCAGGACGCACGCCGGGCTACGCAGTATTTT. This codes for CASSQDARRATQYF.

The chain combines TRBV29-1 with TRBJ1-2; weak D call: TRBD1 (5 bases). V was pared by 6 bases and J by 4 bases, with 15 bases between. The CDR3 is 13 residues long. CDR1 is SQVTM and CDR2 is ANQGSEA in the germline V gene. CDR3 region: CSVGGKGAYGYTF. CDR3 nucleotides: TGCAGCGTGGGGGGGAAGGGAGCCTATGGCTACACCTTC.

The chain has TRBV6-2 or TRBV6-3 and TRBJ2-2; 11 nucleotides align to TRBD2. Germline CDR1 reads MNHEY; CDR2 reads SVGEGT. Germline trimming cut 5 bases from V and 3 bases from J; bases unmatched to any gene: 5. CDR3 length: 16 amino acids. This chain's CDR3 is CASSLPLAGDTGELFF. The CDR3 nucleotides read TGTGCCAGCAGTCTCCCACTAGCGGGGGACACCGGGGAGCTGTTTTTT.

V usage is TRBV6-5 and J usage is TRBJ2-4; perhaps TRBD2 as D (6 bases). The CDR3 spans 16 residues. V was shortened by 0 bases and J by 6 bases, with 15 bases between the two germline ends. Germline V gives CDR1 MNHEY, CDR2 SVGAGI. CDR3 nucleotide sequence: TGTGCCAGCAGTTACTCGAGTGGGGGGACCGGAAACATTCAGTACTTC. Amino acids: CASSYSSGGTGNIQYF.

In this sample, this clone turned up once. V usage is TRBV7-2 and J usage is TRBJ2-5, with D tentatively TRBD1 (5 bases). In germline, CDR1 is SGHTA, CDR2 FQGNSA. Deletions cut 3 bases from V and 2 bases from J, with 10 bases between. The CDR3 loop spans 14 amino acids. The CDR3 spells CASSFQGAQETQYF. DNA of the CDR3: TGTGCCAGCAGCTTCCAGGGTGCGCAAGAGACCCAGTACTTC.